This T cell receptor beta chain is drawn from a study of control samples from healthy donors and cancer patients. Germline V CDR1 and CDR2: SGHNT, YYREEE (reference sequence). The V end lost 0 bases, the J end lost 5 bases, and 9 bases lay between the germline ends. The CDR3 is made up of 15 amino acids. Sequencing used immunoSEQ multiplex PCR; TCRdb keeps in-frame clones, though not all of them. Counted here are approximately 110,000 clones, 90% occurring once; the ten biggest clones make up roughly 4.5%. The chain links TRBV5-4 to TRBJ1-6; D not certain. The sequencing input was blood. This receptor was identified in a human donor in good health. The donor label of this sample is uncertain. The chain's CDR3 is CASSLDPGNNSPLHF. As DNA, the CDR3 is TGTGCCAGCAGCTTGGATCCGGGAAATAATTCACCCCTCCACTTT.